This T cell receptor (beta chain) stems from a study of human T cells and chemical hapten exposure. Study background: For the roughly 25-week duration of the study, patients were given weekly doses of diphenylcyclopropenone on the scalp. Study-wide points: The number of TCRs over 1 in 1000 frequency stayed unchanged after DPC.

Library preparation tagged each individual cDNA molecule with a unique molecular identifier. TCRdb analysed the RACE reads with MiXCR anew, one entry per CDR3 protein. The sample gives over 75,000 distinct CDR3 sequences, about 7.5% of which show up once; under 2% is in the top ten. This clonotype was observed many times. Its antigen is as yet unknown. Time point noted: patch test 1, 2 weeks after DPC sensitization. The treatment is: therapeutic diphenylcyclopropenone sensitization with weekly scalp DPC. Each patch test followed a blood draw. Germline CDR1 SGHTA, CDR2 FQGNSA. V was clipped by 4 bases and J by 6 bases; unmatched bases: 18. CDR3 length: 19 amino acids.

The sequenced sample was whole blood, obtained in connection with sensitization to the hapten diphenylcyclopropenone (DPC). The receptor comes from a woman in her 30s with alopecia areata. Some clones in this sample may be carry-over from other donors' samples. The chain uses TRBV7-2 and TRBJ2-1; 10 nucleotides match TRBD1. The CDR3, as DNA: TGTGCCAGCAGCTCCTTTCTCCGGGACAGGGGTTCCTCTTTCAATGAGCAGTTCTTC. It codes for CASSSFLRDRGSSFNEQFF.